Following are 3 T cell receptor beta chains from one sample sequenced in a study of T cell changes during pregnancy in multiple sclerosis. Data came from immunoSEQ multiplex PCR; TCRdb stores just in-frame clones and leaves some out. The data contain tens of thousands of clones, about 88% of them singletons. This specimen was CD4+ T cells from peripheral blood mononuclear cells, taken in the second trimester of pregnancy. The origin of the receptors is a female donor with multiple sclerosis, enrolled in a pregnancy study.

This chain links TRBV4-3 with TRBJ2-7; D perhaps matches TRBD2 (6 bases). The CDR3 is 19 residues long. CDR1 LGHNA and CDR2 YSLEER come from the germline V gene. The V and J ends lost 0 bases and 3 bases respectively, with 24 bases between them. CDR3 bases: TGCGCCAGCAGCCAAGACCTCGGGAGACTCTCCCCATTCCTCTACGAGCAGTACTTC. Translation gives CASSQDLGRLSPFLYEQYF.

This chain connects TRBV6-6 to TRBJ2-7, with 12 bases aligning to TRBD2. Germline trimming cut 10 bases from V and 7 bases from J; bases unmatched to any gene: 11. Germline V CDR1 and CDR2: MNHNY, SVGAGI (reference sequence). The CDR3 totals 14 residues. The CDR3 loop is CAIKIGLAGREQYF. In DNA form, the CDR3 reads TGTGCCATCAAAATCGGACTAGCGGGAAGGGAGCAGTACTTC.

The genes are TRBV29-1 and TRBJ1-2; TRBD1 agrees at 10 bases. Trimming removed 3 bases from V and 7 bases from J; junction bases left unmatched: 8. CDR3 length: 14 amino acids. Germline-derived CDR1 and CDR2 are SQVTM and ANQGSEA. The CDR3 bases are TGCAGCGTTGACCGATTCCGGGACAGGGGTGGCTACACCTTC. Its translation: CSVDRFRDRGGYTF.